This entry lists 4 T cell receptor beta chains sequenced from one sample in a study of T cell changes during pregnancy in multiple sclerosis. The method was immunoSEQ multiplex PCR; TCRdb's version includes in-frame clones alone and lacks a portion of them. Here the sample spans tens of thousands of clones, around 93% being singletons. The sequencing here drew on CD8+ T cells from peripheral blood mononuclear cells, taken after pregnancy. Receptors originate from a female donor with multiple sclerosis, enrolled in a pregnancy study.

The genes are TRBV27 and TRBJ2-2; 7 nucleotides match TRBD1. V gave up 3 bases and J gave up 7 bases; unmatched junction bases: 8. The germline V gene has CDR1 MNHEY and CDR2 SMNVEV (reference sequence). CDR3 length: 15 residues. The DNA for the CDR3 is TGTGCCAGCAGTTTTCACAGGGGATTGAGCGGGGAGCTGTTTTTT. This encodes CASSFHRGLSGELFF.

Comment on this clone: Distinct nucleotide sequences in the sample also encode this CDR3. V usage is TRBV27 and J usage is TRBJ1-1; D is possibly TRBD1 (5 bases). The CDR3 has 14 residues. The germline CDR1 and CDR2 sequences are MNHEY and SMNVEV (reference sequence). With 2 bases removed from V and 4 bases from J, the gap between germline ends came to 11 bases. The DNA for the CDR3 is TGTGCCAGCAGTTTAGGGCAGGGTGGCACTGAAGCTTTCTTT. This codes for CASSLGQGGTEAFF.

V usage is TRBV15 and J usage is TRBJ2-1; the D gene is possibly TRBD2 (6 bases). The CDR3 is 13 amino acids. CDR1 and CDR2 (germline): LNHNV, YYDKDF (reference sequence). Trimming stripped 4 bases from V and 8 bases from J, with 12 bases between. The CDR3 sequence: CATSIFGSYEQFF. CDR3 DNA: TGTGCCACCAGCATCTTCGGGAGCTATGAGCAGTTCTTC.

The chain carries TRBV19 and TRBJ2-4; 9 nucleotides line up with TRBD1. V dropped 1 base and J dropped 3; count of bases not matched to a gene: 16. Per the germline V gene, CDR1 is LNHDA and CDR2 is SQIVND (reference sequence). CDR3 length: 20 amino acids. For the CDR3, the DNA is TGTGCCAGTAGTATAGCAACAGGGGGCGAGAGGATTTACGTCAAAAACATTCAGTACTTC. It specifies CASSIATGGERIYVKNIQYF.